This is a list of T cell receptor beta chains from one sample in a study of blood T cell repertoires in COVID-19. Using immunoSEQ multiplex PCR, the repertoire was profiled, and TCRdb retains in-frame clones only, with some absent. Counted here are approximately 200,000 clones, about 80% occurring once; the ten biggest clones make up about 6.9%. The specimen was peripheral blood. The receptor source for this set is a human donor with acute or convalescent COVID-19. The donor label of this sample is uncertain. Each CDR3 is given with its conserved first and last residue. D genes are given only for firm matches. Not every row has a clone size; where given, it reads once, few, many or a size class.

size: -; D: TRBD2; J: TRBJ2-7; V: TRBV27; length: 17; CDR3: CASSLFSSGGLTYEQYF; DNA: TGTGCCAGCAGTTTATTTAGTAGCGGGGGCCTTACCTACGAGCAGTACTTC
size: -; D: TRBD1; J: TRBJ1-1; V: TRBV30; length: 13; CDR3: CAWNRGRDTEAFF; DNA: TGTGCCTGGAACAGGGGGCGCGACACTGAAGCTTTCTTT
size: few; D: -; J: TRBJ1-5; V: TRBV4-2; length: 17; CDR3: CASSQDEEESGNQPQHF; DNA: TGTGCCAGCAGCCAAGATGAGGAGGAGAGCGGCAATCAGCCCCAGCATTTT
size: -; D: TRBD2; J: TRBJ2-3; V: TRBV6-1; length: 15; CDR3: CASSEGTSGGDTQYF; DNA: TGTGCCAGCAGTGAGGGGACTAGCGGTGGAGATACGCAGTATTTT
size: -; D: -; J: TRBJ1-1; V: TRBV10-3; length: 15; CDR3: CAISPAQGQGTEAFF; DNA: TGTGCCATCAGCCCGGCTCAGGGGCAGGGCACTGAAGCTTTCTTT
size: -; D: -; J: TRBJ2-1; V: TRBV6-6; length: 12; CDR3: CASSYQTVPPIF; DNA: TGTGCCAGCAGTTACCAAACGGTCCCACCGATCTTC
size: -; D: -; J: TRBJ2-3; V: TRBV29-1; length: 14; CDR3: CSVTPEGLTDTQYF; DNA: TGCAGCGTCACCCCGGAGGGATTAACAGATACGCAGTATTTT
size: -; D: TRBD1; J: TRBJ2-4; V: TRBV24-1; length: 13; CDR3: CATSDRTGDIQYF; DNA: TGTGCCACCAGTGACCGGACAGGGGACATTCAGTACTTC
size: few; D: -; J: TRBJ1-1; V: TRBV3-1/TRBV3-2; length: 17; CDR3: CASSPTNGPEGNTEAFF; DNA: TGTGCCAGCAGCCCGACGAACGGCCCCGAGGGGAACACTGAAGCTTTCTTT
size: -; D: -; J: TRBJ2-5; V: TRBV19; length: 15; CDR3: CASSMGLGPQETQYF; DNA: TGTGCCAGTAGTATGGGGCTGGGGCCTCAAGAGACCCAGTACTTC
size: -; D: TRBD1; J: TRBJ2-5; V: TRBV30; length: 13; CDR3: CAWSPGTEETQYF; DNA: TGTGCCTGGAGCCCCGGGACAGAAGAGACCCAGTACTTC
size: -; D: TRBD1; J: TRBJ2-4; V: TRBV2; length: 17; CDR3: CASSAGTGGLAKNIQYF; DNA: TGTGCCAGCAGTGCCGGGACAGGGGGATTAGCCAAAAACATTCAGTACTTC
size: few; D: -; J: TRBJ1-4; V: TRBV29-1; length: 14; CDR3: CSVGSAGHNEKLFF; DNA: TGCAGCGTTGGTTCTGCGGGGCATAATGAAAAACTGTTTTTT
size: -; D: -; J: TRBJ1-5; V: TRBV19; length: 14; CDR3: CASSIARARQPQHF; DNA: TGTGCCAGTAGTATCGCCAGGGCGCGTCAGCCCCAGCATTTT
size: once; D: TRBD2; J: TRBJ2-3; V: TRBV4-1; length: 18; CDR3: CASSPLVAGGLTSDTQYF; DNA: TGCGCCAGCAGCCCACTCGTCGCGGGAGGACTAACATCGGATACGCAGTATTTT
size: -; D: -; J: TRBJ1-6; V: TRBV3-1/TRBV3-2; length: 12; CDR3: CASSQSTTPLHF; DNA: TGTGCCAGCAGCCAATCGACTACACCCCTCCACTTT
size: -; D: TRBD2; J: TRBJ2-4; V: TRBV18; length: 17; CDR3: CASSPPRQRDAKNIQYF; DNA: TGTGCCAGCTCACCACCCCGCCAGCGGGATGCCAAAAACATTCAGTACTTC
size: few; D: TRBD1; J: TRBJ2-7; V: TRBV5-1; length: 14; CDR3: CASSAGTVNYEQYF; DNA: TGCGCCAGCAGCGCCGGGACAGTGAACTACGAGCAGTACTTC
size: -; D: TRBD1; J: TRBJ1-2; V: TRBV6-5; length: 15; CDR3: CASSQTGDPNYGYTF; DNA: TGTGCCAGCAGTCAGACAGGGGATCCTAACTATGGCTACACCTTC
size: -; D: TRBD1; J: TRBJ2-7; V: TRBV19; length: 13; CDR3: CASKGTGDYEQYF; DNA: TGTGCCAGTAAGGGGACAGGGGACTACGAGCAGTACTTC
size: -; D: -; J: TRBJ2-7; V: TRBV6-5; length: 12; CDR3: CASSNRVNEQYF; DNA: TGTGCCAGCAGCAACAGGGTCAACGAGCAGTACTTC
size: -; D: -; J: TRBJ2-4; V: TRBV5-1; length: 17; CDR3: CASSLGSTILAKNIQYF; DNA: TGCGCCAGCAGCTTGGGGTCAACAATTCTAGCCAAAAACATTCAGTACTTC
size: -; D: -; J: TRBJ2-1; V: TRBV24-1; length: 15; CDR3: CATSDPQGRDNEQFF; DNA: TGTGCCACCAGTGATCCCCAGGGGCGCGACAATGAGCAGTTCTTC
size: -; D: -; J: TRBJ1-6; V: TRBV27; length: 16; CDR3: CASSLGTPPYNSPLHF; DNA: TGTGCCAGCAGCCTCGGGACTCCACCCTATAATTCACCCCTCCACTTT
size: -; D: TRBD2; J: TRBJ2-7; V: TRBV6-2/TRBV6-3; length: 19; CDR3: CASSSQASGRAFGSREQYF; DNA: TGTGCCAGCAGTTCCCAAGCTAGCGGGAGGGCCTTTGGGTCTCGGGAGCAGTACTTC
size: -; D: -; J: TRBJ1-1; V: TRBV7-9; length: 12; CDR3: CASSRGVTEAFF; DNA: TGTGCCAGCAGTCGGGGTGTCACTGAAGCTTTCTTT
size: -; D: -; J: TRBJ1-5; V: TRBV15; length: 14; CDR3: CATSRDRVNQPQHF; DNA: TGTGCCACCAGCAGAGACAGGGTCAATCAGCCCCAGCATTTT
size: -; D: TRBD2; J: TRBJ2-7; V: TRBV7-9; length: 17; CDR3: CASSLGGGPTRASEQYF; DNA: TGTGCCAGCAGCTTAGGGGGAGGGCCCACCCGCGCGAGCGAGCAGTACTTC
size: -; D: -; J: TRBJ2-1; V: TRBV5-1; length: 14; CDR3: CASSLGDTAGEQFF; DNA: TGCGCCAGCAGCTTGGGGGACACCGCGGGTGAGCAGTTCTTC
size: -; D: TRBD1; J: TRBJ1-2; V: TRBV30; length: 14; CDR3: CAWTDRVLGYGYTF; DNA: TGTGCCTGGACTGACAGGGTCCTTGGGTATGGCTACACCTTC
size: -; D: -; J: TRBJ2-1; V: TRBV27; length: 15; CDR3: CASSLGGGLIGEQFF; DNA: TGTGCCAGCAGTTTAGGGGGGGGGCTGATCGGTGAGCAGTTCTTC
size: -; D: TRBD2; J: TRBJ2-1; V: TRBV7-2; length: 16; CDR3: CASSPSGSGTYNEQFF; DNA: TGTGCCAGCAGCCCGTCGGGTAGCGGGACCTACAATGAGCAGTTCTTC
size: -; D: TRBD2; J: TRBJ2-1; V: TRBV4-2; length: 17; CDR3: CASSQVGDGRVDNEQFF; DNA: TGTGCCAGCAGCCAAGTCGGGGACGGGAGGGTCGACAATGAGCAGTTCTTC
size: -; D: -; J: TRBJ1-5; V: TRBV6-6; length: 13; CDR3: CASTGVSNQPQHF; DNA: TGTGCCAGCACAGGGGTCAGCAATCAGCCCCAGCATTTT
size: -; D: TRBD1; J: TRBJ1-5; V: TRBV7-6; length: 18; CDR3: CASIETGQGRYSNQPQHF; DNA: TGTGCCAGCATCGAAACCGGACAGGGGCGCTATAGCAATCAGCCCCAGCATTTT
size: -; D: -; J: TRBJ2-7; V: TRBV11-2; length: 12; CDR3: CASSLAAREQYF; DNA: TGTGCCAGCAGCTTAGCCGCACGGGAGCAGTACTTC
size: -; D: -; J: TRBJ2-1; V: TRBV3-1/TRBV3-2; length: 11; CDR3: CASSQTGEQFF; DNA: TGTGCCAGCAGCCAGACAGGAGAGCAGTTCTTC
size: -; D: -; J: TRBJ1-4; V: TRBV19; length: 16; CDR3: CASSIKGVATNEKLFF; DNA: TGTGCCAGTAGTATAAAGGGGGTAGCAACTAATGAAAAACTGTTTTTT
size: -; D: TRBD1; J: TRBJ2-5; V: TRBV7-2; length: 14; CDR3: CASSQGQPGWTQYF; DNA: TGTGCCAGCAGCCAGGGACAGCCGGGGTGGACCCAGTACTTC